This T cell receptor beta chain originates from a study of cytomegalovirus exposure and HLA in healthy donors. Study conclusions and caveats: The study recorded 150 to 200 TCR beta chains that were cytomegalovirus-associated. In a later analysis, TCR beta V- and J-gene trimming was associated with a missense DCLRE1C variant. A later analysis found common viral pathogens apparently linked to several of the most significant clusters.

PCR primers comprised 60 Vbeta and 13 Jbeta primers. TCRdb keeps only in-frame clones here, not all; method: immunoSEQ multiplex PCR. Its table lists more than 140,000 clones. About this clone itself: As yet, its antigen is unknown.

CDR3 length: 13 amino acids. CDR1 and CDR2 from the germline V gene are SNHLY and FYNNEI. V trimming: 6 bases; J trimming: 7 bases; junction bases outside the gene matches: 6. The chain combines TRBV2 with TRBJ1-2; 9 bases agree with TRBD1. This clonotype was obtained from a woman aged 18-30 years in good health and CMV-seronegative. The source material was PBMCs. The DNA for the CDR3 is TGTGCCAGCAGCGAAACAGGGGGCGGTGGCTACACCTTC. Amino acids: CASSETGGGGYTF.